Shown below are 14 T cell receptor beta chains from a single sample sequenced in a study of shared clonotypes between healthy human individuals. The assay was immunoSEQ multiplex PCR, and TCRdb's table has in-frame clones only and misses some. The repertoire holds a few million clones, with around 90% as singletons. The sequenced material came from naive CD4+ T cells sorted from blood. Stated subset: CD45RA+ positively selected. All receptors derive from a man in his late teens or twenties in good health.

This chain uses TRBV6-6 with TRBJ2-3; 7 bases match TRBD1. After removal of 7 bases from V and 1 base from J, the junction contained 5 bases not matched to a gene. The CDR3 length is 14 residues. CDR1 and CDR2 (germline): MNHNY, SVGAGI (reference sequence). CDR3 sequence: CASTRDRGTDTQYF. In DNA, the CDR3 is TGTGCCAGCACCCGTGACAGGGGCACAGATACGCAGTATTTT.

This chain links TRBV6-1 with TRBJ2-3, with D perhaps TRBD1 (7 bases). Per germline, CDR1 MNHNS and CDR2 SASEGT. The CDR3 has 12 residues. V dropped 5 bases and J dropped 11 bases, with 14 bases sitting between them. In nucleotides, the CDR3 is TGTGCCAGCAGTAAAAGACAGGGAGGGCAGTATTTT. Its protein product is CASSKRQGGQYF.

The V call is TRBV28, the J call TRBJ1-1, with D hard to call. Germline V lookup: CDR1 MDHEN, CDR2 SYDVKM. This CDR3 is built from 16 residues. The V gene lost 5 bases and the J gene lost 0 bases, with 16 bases spanning the gap. CDR3 sequence reads: CASSPRDGFMNTEAFF. CDR3 DNA sequence: TGTGCCAGCAGTCCCCGAGACGGGTTCATGAACACTGAAGCTTTCTTT.

The rearrangement links TRBV6-6 to TRBJ1-6, with a weak D call TRBD1 (5 bases). Germline loops: CDR1 MNHNY, CDR2 SVGAGI (reference sequence). V was clipped by 7 bases and J by 11 bases, with 12 bases between them. The CDR3 runs 12 residues. The chain's CDR3 is CASTGDFPPLHF. The CDR3 DNA follows: TGTGCCAGCACCGGGGACTTCCCACCCCTCCACTTT.

This clone was counted only a few times. The V gene is TRBV25-1, the J gene TRBJ1-1; TRBD1 is a possible D gene (5 bases). Germline assignment: CDR1 MGHDK and CDR2 SYGVNS. V was shortened by 7 bases and J by 2 bases, with 11 bases between the two germline ends. This CDR3 has 13 amino acids. Here the CDR3 reads CASIAGPNTEAFF. CDR3 nucleotides: TGTGCCAGCATCGCGGGGCCTAACACTGAAGCTTTCTTT.

The gene calls are TRBV4-1 and TRBJ2-5; 10 nucleotides align to TRBD2. V shed 4 bases, J shed 4 bases, and the junction held 3 bases outside the gene matches. Per germline, CDR1 MGHRA and CDR2 YSYEKL. CDR3 length: 14 residues. As DNA, the CDR3 is TGCGCCAGCAGCCTTCGACTAGCGGGAGAGACCCAGTACTTC. It yields the protein CASSLRLAGETQYF.

This clone has just a few counts. The chain is built from TRBV29-1 and TRBJ1-2, with a possible D match to TRBD1 (5 bases). Germline assignment: CDR1 SQVTM and CDR2 ANQGSEA. The CDR3 has 12 amino acids. V lost 4 bases, J lost 8 bases, and 14 bases lay in between. The CDR3 protein is CSVAGVQGGYTF. The CDR3 DNA follows: TGCAGCGTTGCCGGCGTCCAGGGCGGCTACACCTTC.

About this clone: This specimen includes other DNA sequences encoding the same CDR3. The V and J genes are TRBV5-1 and TRBJ2-1; D unresolved. CDR1 SGHRS and CDR2 YFSETQ come from the germline V gene. CDR3 length equals 13 residues. With 0 bases removed from V and 5 bases from J, the gap between germline ends came to 6 bases. CDR3 in amino acids: CASSLDPNNEQFF. In DNA, the CDR3 is TGCGCCAGCAGCTTGGACCCTAACAATGAGCAGTTCTTC.

This sequence joins TRBV13 and TRBJ2-5; D unresolved. This CDR3 comprises 13 residues. Per the germline V gene, CDR1 is PRHDT and CDR2 is FYEKMQ (reference sequence). Trimming left V 2 bases short and J 5 bases short, with 9 bases between. The CDR3 DNA reads TGTGCCAGCAGCTTAAGACCGGCGGAGACCCAGTACTTC. Translating gives CASSLRPAETQYF.

This clone was seen only once. The chain has TRBV18 and TRBJ1-4; D gene uncertain. The CDR3 runs 15 residues. With 3 bases removed from V and 4 bases from J, the gap between germline ends came to 12 bases. Germline V gene data show CDR1 as KGHSH and CDR2 as LQKENI. This CDR3 is CASSPELGGNEKLFF. The CDR3 DNA reads as TGTGCCAGCTCACCCGAGCTGGGTGGTAATGAAAAACTGTTTTTT.

The chain links TRBV7-2 to TRBJ2-7; D possibly corresponds to TRBD2 (6 bases). The CDR3 covers 15 residues. The germline gives CDR1 SGHTA, CDR2 FQGNSA. The germline V and J ends were trimmed by 6 bases and 2 bases, with 17 bases remaining between them. The CDR3 region has the DNA TGTGCCAGCAGTTCCCAGGAGGGAGTTCCCTACGAGCAGTACTTC. As protein: CASSSQEGVPYEQYF.

Only one count was recorded for this clone. The gene calls are TRBV6-6 and TRBJ2-7; D is unclear. Per germline, CDR1 MNHNY and CDR2 SVGAGI (reference sequence). The CDR3 contains 13 residues. With 6 bases removed from V and 5 bases from J, the gap between germline ends came to 14 bases. The CDR3: CASRASAGHEQYF. The CDR3 DNA is TGTGCCAGCAGGGCCTCCGCAGGACACGAGCAGTACTTC.

The rearrangement joins TRBV28 to TRBJ1-5; 8 bases map to TRBD1. J gave up 1 base and V 6 bases, and 5 bases lay outside the gene matches. The CDR3 is made up of 15 amino acids. The V gene's germline CDR1 is MDHEN and CDR2 SYDVKM. The DNA of the CDR3 is TGTGCCAGCAGCCGGACAGGGCGCAGCAATCAGCCCCAGCATTTT. Amino acids: CASSRTGRSNQPQHF.

The V call is TRBV6-8, the J call TRBJ2-7, with a possible D match to TRBD2 (7 bases). CDR1 MNHGY and CDR2 SAAAGT come from the germline V gene. This CDR3 is 20 amino acids long. Trimming cost V 3 bases and J 3 bases, with 30 bases left between them. The CDR3 sequence: CASSYWVFSGGARDHYEQYF. As DNA, the CDR3 is TGTGCCAGCAGTTATTGGGTCTTCTCGGGGGGCGCCCGCGACCACTACGAGCAGTACTTC.